Below are 27 T cell receptor beta chains sequenced from a single sample in a study of T cell responses to AZD1222 COVID-19 vaccine. The protocol was immunoSEQ multiplex PCR, while the TCRdb copy is restricted to in-frame clones and leaves out a portion. The table shows around 190,000 clones, with roughly 92% occurring only once. The input for sequencing was peripheral blood, taken on day 0 of AZD1222 vaccination. The origin of the receptors is an adult in good health.

The chain uses TRBV7-9 and TRBJ2-3; a weak D match, TRBD2 (5 bases). CDR3 size: 16 residues. V dropped 0 bases and J dropped 1 base, with 11 bases sitting between them. The V gene's germline CDR1 is SEHNR and CDR2 FQNEAQ (reference sequence). CDR3: CASSLARAARTDTQYF. DNA of the CDR3: TGTGCCAGCAGCTTAGCGCGGGCAGCTCGCACAGATACGCAGTATTTT.

The CDR3 region is CAISEGGPQHF. CDR3 nucleotide sequence: TGTGCCATCAGTGAGGGGGGGCCCCAGCATTTT. The rearrangement uses TRBV10-3 and TRBJ1-5, with D possibly being TRBD1 (5 bases). Germline V gene sequence: CDR1 ENHRY, CDR2 SYGVKD. The ends were cut back, 2 bases at V and 9 bases at J, with 5 bases in the middle. This CDR3 has 11 amino acids.

The rearrangement links TRBV13 to TRBJ1-1; no clear D gene. The CDR3 consists of 14 residues. Trimming removed 3 bases from V and 1 base from J, with 9 bases in between. Germline V gene lookup returns CDR1 PRHDT and CDR2 FYEKMQ (reference sequence). The chain's CDR3 is CASSFGRQNTEAFF. CDR3 nucleotide sequence: TGTGCCAGCAGCTTTGGACGGCAGAACACTGAAGCTTTCTTT.

This chain uses TRBV7-9 with TRBJ1-2; D not resolved. Trimming removed 5 bases at V and 6 bases at J, with 13 bases between. Germline V CDR1 and CDR2: SEHNR, FQNEAQ (reference sequence). The CDR3 is 13 residues long. In DNA, the CDR3 is TGTGCCAGCAGCGATGACACGGTACATGGCTACACCTTC. Translation gives CASSDDTVHGYTF. The whole variable domain, remainder taken from reference TRBV7-9 and TRBJ1-2, is DTGVSQNPRHKITKRGQNVTFRCDPISEHNRLYWYRQTLGQGPEFLTYFQNEAQLEKSRLLSDRFSAERPKGSFSTLEIQRTEQGDSAMYLCASSDDTVHGYTFGSGTRLTVV.

This rearrangement joins TRBV2 to TRBJ2-7; D unresolved. Looked up from germline, CDR1 is SNHLY and CDR2 is FYNNEI. The germline V and J ends were trimmed by 4 bases and 9 bases, with 10 bases remaining between them. CDR3 size: 11 residues. The CDR3 coding sequence is TGTGCCAGCAGTGTGCGAACTCCGCAGTACTTC. It codes for CASSVRTPQYF.

The rearrangement joins TRBV12-3 or TRBV12-4 to TRBJ1-1, with D maybe TRBD1 (6 bases). Trimming shortened V by 4 bases and J by 10 bases, and 10 bases separated the two germline ends. The CDR3 is made up of 11 amino acids. This CDR3 reads CASSWARGAFF. The DNA of the CDR3 is TGTGCCAGCAGTTGGGCCAGGGGAGCTTTCTTT.

This clone was observed a handful of times. The rearrangement links TRBV25-1 to TRBJ1-3, with D tentatively TRBD1 (5 bases). V lost 3 bases to trimming and J lost 4 bases, with 7 bases between them. In germline, CDR1 is MGHDK, CDR2 SYGVNS. This CDR3 comprises 13 residues. CDR3 sequence: CASSDDRGNTIYF. The CDR3 DNA is TGTGCCAGCAGTGATGACAGAGGAAACACCATATATTTT. Full variable domain (missing parts from reference TRBV25-1 and TRBJ1-3): EADIYQTPRYLVIGTGKKITLECSQTMGHDKMYWYQQDPGMELHLIHYSYGVNSTEKGDLSSESTVSRIRTEHFPLTLESARPSHTSQYLCASSDDRGNTIYFGEGSWLTVV.

The gene calls are TRBV19 and TRBJ1-3; D unresolved. Germline CDR1 is LNHDA and CDR2 is SQIVND (reference sequence). The CDR3 sequence is 15 residues long. V shed 4 bases and J shed 3 bases, with 13 bases lying between them. DNA of the CDR3: TGTGCCAGTAGTACCGGCAGGCTATTTGGAAACACCATATATTTT. Translating gives CASSTGRLFGNTIYF.

This clone turned up a few times. This chain connects TRBV7-7 to TRBJ1-4; TRBD1 might be the D (5 bases). This CDR3 is 15 amino acids long. Per germline, CDR1 SSHAT and CDR2 FNYEAQ (reference sequence). The V and J ends lost 3 bases and 8 bases respectively, with 16 bases between them. This chain's CDR3 is CASSFDSRRGEKLFF. The CDR3 coding sequence is TGTGCCAGCAGCTTCGACAGTCGGCGCGGCGAAAAACTGTTTTTT.

This clone was found a few times. Within the sample, other DNA sequences also encode this same CDR3. The chain recombines TRBV7-2 with TRBJ1-1, with 7 positions matching TRBD1. The CDR3 runs to 14 residues. Germline CDR1 and CDR2: SGHTA and FQGNSA. The ends lost 1 base at V and 5 bases at J; junction bases unmatched: 4. The CDR3 sequence: CASSLGQGRTEAFF. The CDR3 region has the DNA TGTGCCAGCAGCTTAGGACAGGGAAGAACTGAAGCTTTCTTT. Looking up the rest from reference TRBV7-2 and TRBJ1-1 gives the full variable domain: GAGVSQSPSNKVTEKGKDVELRCDPISGHTALYWYRQSLGQGLEFLIYFQGNSAPDKSGLPSDRFSAERTGGSVSTLTIQRTQQEDSAVYLCASSLGQGRTEAFFGQGTRLTVV.

Only a few counts were recorded for this clone. The CDR3 DNA reads TGTGCCAGCAGCGAGCATCCGACAGGGGTGCCCTATGGCTACACCTTC. This translates into CASSEHPTGVPYGYTF. The J gene is TRBJ1-2, the V gene TRBV27, with TRBD1 matching 8 bases. J was trimmed by 4 bases and V by 6 bases; bases with no gene match: 13. The CDR3 is 16 residues long. From germline, CDR1 is MNHEY and CDR2 SMNVEV (reference sequence).

The chain recombines TRBV6-5 with TRBJ2-5; D perhaps matches TRBD1 (6 bases). Trimming shortened V by 5 bases and J by 1 base, and 11 bases separated the two germline ends. The germline gives CDR1 MNHEY, CDR2 SVGAGI. CDR3 length: 14 amino acids. This CDR3 is CASSKTGSQETQYF. As DNA, the CDR3 is TGTGCCAGCAGTAAGACAGGATCCCAAGAGACCCAGTACTTC.

The V gene is TRBV4-2, the J gene TRBJ1-2, with 10 bases aligning to TRBD1. Trimming cost V 4 bases and J 5 bases; bases outside gene matches: 4. Germline V gives CDR1 LGHNA, CDR2 YNFKEQ. CDR3 length: 14 amino acids. The CDR3 loop reads CASSRQGAGYGYTF. The CDR3 nucleotides are TGTGCCAGCAGCCGACAGGGGGCTGGGTATGGCTACACCTTC.

The chain links TRBV27 to TRBJ2-5, with D possibly TRBD2 on 5 matching bases. The CDR3 runs 16 residues. From germline, CDR1 is MNHEY and CDR2 SMNVEV (reference sequence). Trimming removed 6 bases at V and 5 bases at J, with 22 bases between. The CDR3, as DNA: TGTGCCAGCAGACCTAATTTCGGGGTGGGTGGGGAGACCCAGTACTTC. It yields the protein CASRPNFGVGGETQYF.

The CDR3 sequence: CASSQGQDTFGNYGYTF. CDR3 nucleotide sequence: TGTGCCAGCTCCCAGGGACAGGACACCTTCGGAAACTATGGCTACACCTTC. The chain employs TRBV18 and TRBJ1-2; 8 bases are shared with TRBD1. V was clipped by 6 bases and J by 2 bases; unmatched bases: 14. This CDR3 region has 17 residues. Germline loops: CDR1 KGHSH, CDR2 LQKENI.

The chain is built from TRBV5-4 and TRBJ2-3; 9 bases are a match to TRBD2. This CDR3 is 17 amino acids long. The germline CDR1 and CDR2 sequences are SGHNT and YYREEE (reference sequence). Germline trimming cut 2 bases from V and 0 bases from J; bases unmatched to any gene: 7. CDR3 sequence (DNA): TGTGCCAGCAGCTTTAGCGGGGGTGTCGCTAGCACAGATACGCAGTATTTT. Amino acid sequence: CASSFSGGVASTDTQYF. Combining the CDR3 with reference TRBV5-4 and TRBJ2-3 gives the whole variable domain ETGVTQSPTHLIKTRGQQVTLRCSSQSGHNTVSWYQQALGQGPQFIFQYYREEENGRGNFPPRFSGLQFPNYSSELNVNALELDDSALYLCASSFSGGVASTDTQYFGPGTRLTVL.

The rearrangement links TRBV2 to TRBJ1-5, with 7 bases aligning to TRBD1. From germline, CDR1 is SNHLY and CDR2 FYNNEI. V trimming: 1 base; J trimming: 7 bases; junction bases outside the gene matches: 4. The CDR3 is 14 residues long. CDR3 protein: CASSEETGWQPQHF. In nucleotides, the CDR3 is TGTGCCAGCAGTGAAGAGACAGGGTGGCAGCCCCAGCATTTT.

This rearrangement joins TRBV6-2 or TRBV6-3 to TRBJ2-2, with a tentative D call TRBD1 (6 bases). CDR1 and CDR2 from the germline V gene are MNHEY and SVGEGT. Trimming shortened V by 2 bases and J by 6 bases, and 16 bases separated the two germline ends. The CDR3 covers 16 residues. The DNA for the CDR3 is TGTGCCAGCAGTTACCGCGCCCTAGGGGGTCCCGGGGAGCTGTTTTTT. It yields the protein CASSYRALGGPGELFF.

The rearrangement uses TRBV19 and TRBJ1-1; no firm D call. CDR3 length equals 13 residues. Germline V gene lookup returns CDR1 LNHDA and CDR2 SQIVND (reference sequence). Between the trimmed V and J ends, which lost 3 bases and 0 bases, there was a span of 5 bases. The CDR3, as DNA: TGTGCCAGTAGTATTAGGGTGAACACTGAAGCTTTCTTT. Amino acid sequence: CASSIRVNTEAFF. Filled out from reference TRBV19 and TRBJ1-1, the complete variable domain reads DGGITQSPKYLFRKEGQNVTLSCEQNLNHDAMYWYRQDPGQGLRLIYYSQIVNDFQKGDIAEGYSVSREKKESFPLTVTSAQKNPTAFYLCASSIRVNTEAFFGQGTRLTVV.

The chain carries TRBV2 and TRBJ1-5; the match to TRBD1 covers 10 bases. V lost 6 bases to trimming and J lost 8 bases; unmatched junction nucleotides: 13. CDR1 is SNHLY and CDR2 is FYNNEI in the germline V gene. This CDR3 has 16 amino acids. CDR3 in amino acids: CASRDRGRTHDEPQHF. The CDR3 DNA reads TGTGCCAGCAGAGACAGGGGGCGTACCCACGACGAGCCCCAGCATTTT.

The chain recombines TRBV4-1 with TRBJ2-7; weak D call: TRBD1 (6 bases). CDR1 is MGHRA, CDR2 YSYEKL, per germline. The CDR3 contains 16 residues. Trimming removed 1 base at V and 5 bases at J, with 18 bases between. The CDR3 DNA is TGCGCCAGCAGCCAAGTACCCCGACAGGTCACCGACGAGCAGTACTTC. Its protein product is CASSQVPRQVTDEQYF.

J is TRBJ1-2 and V is TRBV18, with D possibly matching TRBD1 (5 bases). The CDR3 sequence is 15 residues long. From germline, CDR1 is KGHSH and CDR2 LQKENI. Between the trimmed V and J ends, which lost 5 bases and 6 bases, there was a span of 19 bases. The CDR3 region is CASSTSGRPGDGYTF. The CDR3 coding sequence is TGTGCCAGCTCAACGTCGGGACGCCCAGGTGATGGCTACACCTTC.

The chain recombines TRBV7-2 with TRBJ1-5; D remains ambiguous. Trimming removed 1 base from V and 6 bases from J, with 13 bases in between. The CDR3 spans 15 residues. The germline gives CDR1 SGHTA, CDR2 FQGNSA. CDR3 loop: CASSLVTPGSQPQHF. The DNA of the CDR3 is TGTGCCAGCAGCTTAGTTACCCCCGGGAGTCAGCCCCAGCATTTT.

This sequence joins TRBV28 and TRBJ1-1; perhaps TRBD1 as D (5 bases). Germline CDR1 and CDR2: MDHEN and SYDVKM. This CDR3 is built from 13 residues. V lost 5 bases and J lost 1, with 8 bases in between. CDR3 sequence reads: CASSPDTNTEAFF. CDR3 sequence (DNA): TGTGCCAGCAGTCCGGACACGAACACTGAAGCTTTCTTT.

The chain has TRBV7-3 and TRBJ2-1; D possibly corresponds to TRBD2 (5 bases). V was trimmed by 4 bases and J by 8 bases, leaving 12 bases between them. The CDR3 spans 13 residues. CDR1 and CDR2 (germline): SGHTA, FQGTGA. CDR3 nucleotide sequence: TGTGCCAGCAGCTCTCAGGACTCCTATGAGCAGTTCTTC. Residues: CASSSQDSYEQFF.

V usage is TRBV4-3 and J usage is TRBJ1-5; D may be TRBD1 (5 bases). The CDR3 runs 13 residues. V was cut by 2 bases and J by 8 bases, with 10 bases left in between. Germline V gene lookup returns CDR1 LGHNA and CDR2 YSLEER. This CDR3 reads CASSQQGTEPQHF. In DNA form, the CDR3 reads TGCGCCAGCAGCCAACAAGGGACGGAGCCCCAGCATTTT.

The chain combines TRBV13 with TRBJ2-6; D is unresolved. CDR3 length: 16 amino acids. V was pared by 5 bases and J by 0 bases, with 11 bases between. Germline CDR1 reads PRHDT; CDR2 reads FYEKMQ (reference sequence). CDR3 sequence: CASSLYSGSGANVLTF. Here the CDR3 DNA reads TGTGCCAGCAGCCTGTACTCGGGCTCTGGGGCCAACGTCCTGACTTTC.